Each of the 21 T cell receptor beta chains below was sequenced from the same sample in a study of beta chain features in type 1 diabetes. The study reverse transcribed the entire isolated RNA, so it sequenced expressed TCRB transcripts. TCRdb's table, derived via immunoSEQ multiplex PCR, lists solely in-frame clones and lacks some. The data show almost 350,000 clones, roughly 8% seen once. Sequencing was done on a sample of central memory CD4+ T cells from blood. The receptors shown here come from a woman aged 18-30 years in good health.

The sample holds many counts of this clone. Different DNA sequences within this sample yield the same CDR3. The chain recombines TRBV6-1 with TRBJ1-5, with D hard to call. The CDR3 runs to 14 residues. V lost 4 bases, J lost 4 bases, and 11 bases lay in between. Germline CDR1 MNHNS, CDR2 SASEGT. The CDR3 protein is CASSVRTGNQPQHF. CDR3 nucleotides: TGTGCCAGCAGTGTTAGGACGGGTAATCAGCCCCAGCATTTT.

This clone was detected a few times. The chain employs TRBV28 and TRBJ2-7; D is unclear. The V end was cut by 6 bases, the J end by 6 bases, with 18 bases between. Germline loops: CDR1 MDHEN, CDR2 SYDVKM. The CDR3 consists of 14 residues. Here the CDR3 DNA reads TGTGCCAGCAGACTTGCCCCACGGTCGGCCGAGCAGTACTTC. Its translation: CASRLAPRSAEQYF.

This clone was detected only a few times. The J gene is TRBJ2-1, the V gene TRBV7-9, with D hard to call. This CDR3 has 16 residues. V lost 2 bases and J lost 1, with 12 bases in between. Germline CDR1 is SEHNR and CDR2 is FQNEAQ (reference sequence). The CDR3 protein is CASSLSSRLSYNEQFF. DNA of the CDR3: TGTGCCAGCAGCTTAAGCTCCAGGCTATCCTACAATGAGCAGTTCTTC. Drawing the rest from reference TRBV7-9 and TRBJ2-1, the complete variable domain is DTGVSQNPRHKITKRGQNVTFRCDPISEHNRLYWYRQTLGQGPEFLTYFQNEAQLEKSRLLSDRFSAERPKGSFSTLEIQRTEQGDSAMYLCASSLSSRLSYNEQFFGPGTRLTVL.

A few counts support this clone. This chain connects TRBV28 to TRBJ2-4; 8 bases line up with TRBD2. The length of the CDR3 is 18 residues. Trimming cost V 7 bases and J 3 bases; bases outside gene matches: 17. Germline values: CDR1 MDHEN, CDR2 SYDVKM. The CDR3 here is CASTSPGGVAGSKNIQYF. The CDR3 DNA reads as TGTGCCAGCACCTCACCGGGTGGGGTAGCGGGAAGCAAAAACATTCAGTACTTC.

This clone was counted only a few times. The rearrangement joins TRBV7-8 to TRBJ2-3; D is undetermined. V lost 2 bases and J lost 0, with 9 bases in between. This CDR3 spans 15 amino acids. Germline CDR1 is SGHVS and CDR2 is FQNEAQ. CDR3 region: CASSLMPASTDTQYF. The CDR3 coding sequence is TGTGCCAGCAGCTTAATGCCCGCCAGCACAGATACGCAGTATTTT.

The chain is built from TRBV7-9 and TRBJ2-5; D might be TRBD1 (6 bases). The CDR3 is 14 amino acids. CDR1 and CDR2 from the germline V gene are SEHNR and FQNEAQ (reference sequence). The V end was cut by 4 bases, the J end by 0 bases, with 9 bases between. This CDR3 is CASSSQGYQETQYF. CDR3 bases: TGTGCCAGCAGCTCCCAGGGGTACCAAGAGACCCAGTACTTC.

This clone occurred a few times. The V gene is TRBV27, the J gene TRBJ2-3; possible D gene TRBD1, 6 bases. This CDR3 is 12 amino acids long. CDR1 MNHEY and CDR2 SMNVEV come from the germline V gene (reference sequence). V lost 0 bases to trimming and J lost 10 bases, with 8 bases between them. In DNA form, the CDR3 reads TGTGCCAGCAGTTTATCAGGGGGTTCGCAGTATTTT. Translating gives CASSLSGGSQYF.

There are many counts of this clone. CDR3 DNA sequence: TGTGCCAGCAGTGAAGTCGGGGCAGGTCAGCCCCAGCATTTT. Its translation is CASSEVGAGQPQHF. The chain is built from TRBV6-1 and TRBJ1-5; tentatively, D is TRBD1 (5 bases). V was shortened by 1 base and J by 6 bases, with 10 bases between the two germline ends. The CDR3 has 14 amino acids. Germline CDR1 reads MNHNS; CDR2 reads SASEGT.

The chain recombines TRBV7-9 with TRBJ2-2; 12 bases fit TRBD2. The germline CDR1 and CDR2 sequences are SEHNR and FQNEAQ (reference sequence). CDR3 length: 15 residues. After removal of 3 bases from V and 6 bases from J, the junction contained 2 bases not matched to a gene. Written as DNA, the CDR3 is TGTGCCAGCAGCTTCCGGACTAGCGGGGCCGGGGAGCTGTTTTTT. As protein: CASSFRTSGAGELFF.

The chain links TRBV28 to TRBJ2-3; D is unresolved. The V end was cut by 4 bases, the J end by 6 bases, with 8 bases between. Germline V gives CDR1 MDHEN, CDR2 SYDVKM. The CDR3 runs to 12 residues. In DNA form, the CDR3 reads TGTGCCAGCAGTTCTCTCTCGGATACGCAGTATTTT. Residues: CASSSLSDTQYF. The variable domain in full, with the rest retrieved from reference TRBV28 and TRBJ2-3, is DVKVTQSSRYLVKRTGEKVFLECVQDMDHENMFWYRQDPGLGLRLIYFSYDVKMKEKGDIPEGYSVSREKKERFSLILESASTNQTSMYLCASSSLSDTQYFGPGTRLTVL.

In this sample, this clone turned up a few times. V gene TRBV4-2 combines with J gene TRBJ2-1; 12 bases agree with TRBD2. Germline trimming cut 3 bases from V and 8 bases from J; bases unmatched to any gene: 8. CDR3 length: 16 residues. Germline-derived CDR1 and CDR2 are LGHNA and YNFKEQ. The CDR3 loop reads CASSQETSGSLDEQFF. CDR3 sequence (DNA): TGTGCCAGCAGCCAGGAGACTAGCGGGAGTTTAGATGAGCAGTTCTTC.

This clone was counted many times. V and J are TRBV11-2 and TRBJ2-3, with 7 bases fitting TRBD2. There are 15 residues in the CDR3. Germline V gene data show CDR1 as SGHAT and CDR2 as FQNNGV. V shed 1 base and J 5 bases; nucleotides not matched to a gene: 6. The CDR3 DNA is TGTGCCAGCAGCTTAGTTGGCGGGAGAGGAGATACGCAGTATTTT. Translated, it gives CASSLVGGRGDTQYF.

This chain joins TRBV7-2 and TRBJ2-7, with D perhaps matching TRBD1 (6 bases). V dropped 4 bases and J dropped 7 bases, with 11 bases sitting between them. The CDR3 contains 12 residues. Germline values: CDR1 SGHTA, CDR2 FQGNSA. Written as DNA, the CDR3 is TGTGCCAGCAGCTCCAATACAGGGGAGCAGTACTTC. Translated: CASSSNTGEQYF. The variable domain in full, with the rest retrieved from reference TRBV7-2 and TRBJ2-7, is GAGVSQSPSNKVTEKGKDVELRCDPISGHTALYWYRQSLGQGLEFLIYFQGNSAPDKSGLPSDRFSAERTGGSVSTLTIQRTQQEDSAVYLCASSSNTGEQYFGPGTRLTVT.

Only a few counts were recorded for this clone. The V gene is TRBV11-2, the J gene TRBJ2-7; D is unclear. In germline, CDR1 is SGHAT, CDR2 FQNNGV. V was cut by 10 bases and J by 5 bases, with 18 bases left in between. This CDR3 contains 13 residues. DNA for the CDR3: TGTGCCACCGGCCGATCGCAAGTGAACGAGCAGTACTTC. Protein: CATGRSQVNEQYF.

This rearrangement joins TRBV27 to TRBJ2-3, with 12 positions matching TRBD2. Germline values: CDR1 MNHEY, CDR2 SMNVEV (reference sequence). The CDR3 consists of 22 residues. V dropped 5 bases and J dropped 0; count of bases not matched to a gene: 21. CDR3 amino acids: CASSLPPLASGRVESSTDTQYF. In nucleotides, the CDR3 is TGTGCCAGCAGTCTACCCCCCCTGGCTAGCGGGAGGGTAGAATCTAGCACAGATACGCAGTATTTT.

This clone showed up just a few times. This chain joins TRBV4-3 and TRBJ2-7; 7 bases match TRBD2. The V gene's germline CDR1 is LGHNA and CDR2 YSLEER. The junction had 4 bases not matched to a gene; V was cut back by 1 base and J by 4 bases. This CDR3 contains 14 residues. CDR3 in amino acids: CASSQGASGYEQYF. The DNA of the CDR3 is TGCGCCAGCAGCCAAGGGGCTAGCGGTTACGAGCAGTACTTC.

This clone has just a few counts. The rearrangement uses TRBV5-1 and TRBJ2-2; 11 bases align to TRBD2. Looked up from germline, CDR1 is SGHRS and CDR2 is YFSETQ. V shed 4 bases, J shed 6 bases, and the junction held 2 bases outside the gene matches. The CDR3 is made up of 14 amino acids. This CDR3 is CASSRLAGSGELFF. DNA for the CDR3: TGCGCCAGCAGCCGACTAGCGGGATCCGGGGAGCTGTTTTTT.

This clone came up a few times. The chain recombines TRBV29-1 with TRBJ1-2; D is perhaps TRBD1 (6 bases). The V gene's germline CDR1 is SQVTM and CDR2 ANQGSEA. The CDR3 is made up of 11 amino acids. The V end lost 5 bases, the J end lost 8 bases, and 12 bases lay between the germline ends. CDR3 loop: CSVRGGQGYTF. The CDR3 region has the DNA TGCAGCGTTAGGGGGGGCCAGGGCTACACCTTC. The full variable domain, with the rest looked up from reference TRBV29-1 and TRBJ1-2, is SAVISQKPSRDICQRGTSLTIQCQVDSQVTMMFWYRQQPGQSLTLIATANQGSEATYESGFVIDKFPISRPNLTFSTLTVSNMSPEDSSIYLCSVRGGQGYTFGSGTRLTVV.

The rearrangement links TRBV11-3 to TRBJ2-4, with 10 bases identical to TRBD2. The CDR3 totals 15 residues. CDR1 and CDR2 from the germline V gene are SGHNT and YENEEA. V was clipped by 5 bases and J by 4 bases; unmatched bases: 5. The CDR3 sequence: CASSKASGGKNIQYF. The CDR3 DNA follows: TGTGCCAGCAGCAAAGCTAGCGGGGGAAAAAACATTCAGTACTTC.

V gene TRBV7-2 combines with J gene TRBJ1-2; 7 nucleotides line up with TRBD1. Germline values: CDR1 SGHTA, CDR2 FQGNSA. This CDR3 contains 15 residues. V shed 6 bases, J shed 5 bases, and the junction held 12 bases outside the gene matches. This chain's CDR3 is CASRLTEPGGYGYTF. The CDR3 bases are TGTGCCAGCAGGTTAACGGAACCAGGGGGATATGGCTACACCTTC.

In this sample, this clone turned up a few times. The gene calls are TRBV7-9 and TRBJ2-1, with TRBD2 matching over 10 bases. Trimming removed 2 bases from V and 3 bases from J; junction bases left unmatched: 1. CDR1 and CDR2 from the germline V gene are SEHNR and FQNEAQ (reference sequence). The CDR3 runs 15 residues. CDR3 DNA sequence: TGTGCCAGCAGCTTAACTAGCGGGGTCTACAATGAGCAGTTCTTC. It yields the protein CASSLTSGVYNEQFF.